A single sample gave rise to the 5 T cell receptor beta chains below, sequenced in a study of patients and donors after allogeneic stem cell transplantation (dated by TCRdb to the early 2020s). The library relied on RT-PCR. The instrument was a NextSeq 550. TCRdb ran its own pipeline on the public reads, namely fastp trimming at Q25 and MiXCR clone calling, and kept in-frame beta chains. One record per CDR3 amino acid sequence lists the most common genes and DNA. In all, the sample holds approximately 150,000 distinct CDR3 sequences, and approximately 35% of those were seen once. Together, the top ten hold 50% of the sample. Sequenced input: blood, either unsorted or a sorted T cell fraction (not recorded which). The receptor set was obtained from a human donor who was either an allogeneic HSCT recipient or a stem cell or donor lymphocyte infusion donor (not recorded which). It is not recorded whose cells these are; they may come from a transplant donor.

V and J are TRBV12-3 or TRBV12-4 and TRBJ1-6, with D perhaps TRBD1 (6 bases). There are 12 residues in the CDR3. V shed 6 bases and J shed 19 bases, with 19 bases lying between them. DNA for the CDR3: TGTGCCAGCAGCACGGACAGTCAGGTCCTTCACTTT. Translated, it gives CASSTDSQVLHF.

V usage is TRBV2 and J usage is TRBJ2-1; D may be TRBD1 (5 bases). The CDR3 loop spans 13 amino acids. The ends were cut back, 4 bases at V and 8 bases at J, with 12 bases in the middle. Per the germline V gene, CDR1 is SNHLY and CDR2 is FYNNEI. CDR3 region: CASSVTDRYEQFF. The DNA for the CDR3 is TGTGCCAGCAGTGTGACAGATAGATATGAGCAGTTCTTC. The variable domain in full, completed from reference TRBV2 and TRBJ2-1, reads EPEVTQTPSHQVTQMGQEVILRCVPISNHLYFYWYRQILGQKVEFLVSFYNNEISEKSEIFDDQFSVERPDGSNFTLKIRSTKLEDSAMYFCASSVTDRYEQFFGPGTRLTVL.

This clonotype was seen a few times. CDR3 sequence reads: CASSRGTVEKLFF. Written as DNA, the CDR3 is TGTGCCAGCAGCCGCGGGACGGTTGAAAAACTGTTTTTT. The chain couples TRBV12-3 or TRBV12-4 to TRBJ1-4; D possibly corresponds to TRBD1 (5 bases). The CDR3 covers 13 residues. V shed 6 bases and J shed 7 bases, with 12 bases lying between them.

This clonotype occurred a few times. The chain uses TRBV12-3 or TRBV12-4 and TRBJ1-5; tentatively, D is TRBD1 (5 bases). The CDR3 is 14 amino acids. V was cut by 6 bases and J by 4 bases, with 13 bases left in between. The chain's CDR3 is CASSGGRLNQPQHF. The DNA for the CDR3 is TGTGCCAGCAGCGGGGGACGGCTGAATCAGCCCCAGCATTTT.

The chain recombines TRBV10-2 with TRBJ1-6; TRBD1 might be the D (6 bases). Germline V gene lookup returns CDR1 WSHSY and CDR2 SAAADI. Between the trimmed V and J ends, which lost 6 bases and 10 bases, there was a span of 10 bases. The CDR3 is made up of 12 amino acids. The CDR3 sequence is CASSAQGSPLHF. In nucleotides, the CDR3 is TGCGCCAGCAGCGCACAGGGATCACCCCTCCACTTT.